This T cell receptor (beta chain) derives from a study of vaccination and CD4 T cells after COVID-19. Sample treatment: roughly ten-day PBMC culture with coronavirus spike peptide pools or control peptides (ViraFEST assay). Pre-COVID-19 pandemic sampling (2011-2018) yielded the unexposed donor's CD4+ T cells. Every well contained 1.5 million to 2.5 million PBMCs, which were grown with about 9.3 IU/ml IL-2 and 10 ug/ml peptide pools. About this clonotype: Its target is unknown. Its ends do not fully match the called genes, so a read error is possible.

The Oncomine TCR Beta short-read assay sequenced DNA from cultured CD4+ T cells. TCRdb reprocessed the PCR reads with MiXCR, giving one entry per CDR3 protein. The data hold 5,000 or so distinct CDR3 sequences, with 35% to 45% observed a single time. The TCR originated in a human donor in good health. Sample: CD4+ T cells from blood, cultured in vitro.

The CDR3 reads CASSLVYQPRHF. As DNA, the CDR3 is TGTGCCAGCAGCTTAGTTTATCAGCCCCGGCATTTT. The chain links TRBV7-2 to TRBJ1-5, with D uncertain. There are 12 residues in the CDR3. Germline V gene lookup returns CDR1 SGHTA and CDR2 FQGNSA.